Listed below are T cell receptor beta chains from one sample, sequenced in a study of T-cell reconstitution after alpha-beta-depleted transplantation in children. Using its own MiXCR run on the PCR reads, TCRdb lists one record per CDR3 protein. The data show about 610,000 distinct CDR3 sequences, under 12% seen once. Sequenced here: PBMCs from the stem cell graft donor, sampled from the stem cell graft. Receptors were obtained from a human donor who donated a stem cell graft to a child with acute myeloid leukemia. Both conserved end residues are part of each CDR3. The order of the fields is J gene, D gene, clone size, V gene, CDR3 protein, CDR3 DNA. The D gene is left open where the match is weak. Size values are once, few and many counts, or a class for expanded clones, and some rows have none.

TRBJ1-4	TRBD1	many	TRBV20-1	CSARDLDRGQFNEKLFF	TGCAGTGCTAGAGATCTAGACAGGGGGCAGTTTAATGAAAAACTGTTTTTT
TRBJ1-1	-	-	TRBV24-1	CATSGGGGNTEAFF	TGTGCCACCAGCGGCGGGGGGGGGAACACTGAAGCTTTCTTT
TRBJ1-6	-	many	TRBV4-3	CASSSLVDSPLHF	TGCGCCAGCAGCTCCTTGGTAGATTCACCCCTCCACTTT
TRBJ2-4	TRBD2	-	TRBV20-1	CSAETGTSESFSKNIQYF	TGCAGTGCTGAAACCGGGACTAGCGAGTCTTTCTCCAAAAACATTCAGTACTTC
TRBJ2-1	-	many	TRBV7-2	CASSYVEGIYNEQFF	TGTGCCAGCAGCTACGTGGAAGGGATCTACAATGAGCAGTTCTTC
TRBJ2-1	-	few	TRBV4-1	CASSQVLGGEQFF	TGCGCCAGCAGCCAGGTCCTAGGCGGAGAGCAGTTCTTC
TRBJ2-7	-	-	TRBV20-1	CSASLLGSSYEQYF	TGCAGTGCTAGTCTTCTGGGGTCCTCCTACGAGCAGTACTTC
TRBJ2-7	TRBD1	-	TRBV28	CASNSRDRGASYEQYF	TGTGCCAGCAACAGCCGGGACAGGGGGGCATCCTACGAGCAGTACTTC
TRBJ2-1	TRBD2	few	TRBV30	CAWSVLLAGGPQKQFF	TGTGCCTGGAGTGTTCTCCTAGCGGGAGGCCCACAGAAGCAGTTCTTC
TRBJ2-7	-	many	TRBV20-1	CSARVYSYEQYF	TGCAGTGCTAGAGTTTACTCCTACGAGCAGTACTTC
TRBJ2-5	-	few	TRBV7-8	CASSLVRGGQETQYF	TGTGCCAGCAGCTTAGTCAGGGGAGGGCAAGAGACCCAGTACTTC
TRBJ2-7	-	many	TRBV12-3/TRBV12-4	CASSLRTATSEQYF	TGTGCCAGCAGTTTGAGGACGGCCACCTCCGAGCAGTACTTC
TRBJ2-6	TRBD1	many	TRBV28	CASSLSTGGSGANVLTF	TGTGCCAGCAGCCTTTCGACAGGGGGCTCTGGGGCCAACGTCCTGACTTTC
TRBJ2-2	-	many	TRBV12-3/TRBV12-4	CASSADSPRGELFF	TGTGCCAGCAGTGCCGACAGCCCAAGGGGGGAGCTGTTTTTT
TRBJ2-3	-	many	TRBV27	CASSGPPSTLPYISTDTQYF	TGTGCCAGCAGCGGTCCCCCCTCTACCTTACCCTATATTAGCACAGATACGCAGTATTTT
TRBJ2-5	-	-	TRBV5-6	CASSRPLGGQETQYF	TGTGCCAGCAGCCGACCCCTCGGGGGCCAAGAGACCCAGTACTTC
TRBJ2-1	TRBD2	-	TRBV29-1	CSSGVRPTSGTASYNEQFF	TGCAGCTCTGGGGTGCGACCGACTAGCGGGACCGCCTCCTACAATGAGCAGTTCTTC
TRBJ1-1	-	few	TRBV4-3	CASSQAETFGAFF	TGCGCCAGCAGCCAAGCGGAGACCTTCGGAGCTTTCTTT
TRBJ1-6	TRBD1	-	TRBV6-1	CASREHRGVGSPLHF	TGTGCCAGCAGGGAACACAGGGGAGTCGGTTCACCCCTCCACTTT
TRBJ2-5	TRBD2	many	TRBV20-1	CSARPLTSGNRETQYF	TGCAGTGCTAGACCCTTGACTAGCGGGAATAGAGAGACCCAGTACTTC
TRBJ2-1	TRBD1	many	TRBV12-3/TRBV12-4	CASSLGQGKGNEQFF	TGTGCCAGCAGCCTCGGACAGGGGAAGGGCAATGAGCAGTTCTTC
TRBJ1-1	TRBD1	many	TRBV24-1	CATRDRQTAEAFF	TGTGCCACCAGGGACAGGCAAACAGCTGAAGCTTTCTTT
TRBJ2-5	-	few	TRBV7-9	CASSPAVETQYF	TGTGCCAGCAGCCCCGCAGTAGAGACCCAGTACTTC
TRBJ2-1	-	-	TRBV6-1	CASNNGGGLSAYNEQFF	TGTGCCAGCAACAACGGCGGAGGACTTTCTGCCTACAATGAGCAGTTCTTC
TRBJ2-1	-	-	TRBV6-2/TRBV6-3	CASSTLFPAEQFF	TGTGCCAGCAGTACCCTATTCCCCGCTGAGCAGTTCTTC
TRBJ2-5	-	-	TRBV20-1	CSAPRTGGSETQYF	TGCAGTGCCCCGAGGACTGGGGGGAGCGAGACCCAGTACTTC
TRBJ1-4	-	many	TRBV15	CATSRENEKLFF	TGTGCCACCAGCAGAGAGAATGAAAAACTGTTTTTT
TRBJ2-1	TRBD2	many	TRBV20-1	CSARVLAVNNEQFF	TGCAGTGCTAGAGTACTAGCGGTGAACAATGAGCAGTTCTTC
TRBJ2-3	-	many	TRBV5-1	CASSFNSGTTDTQYF	TGCGCCAGCAGCTTCAACTCCGGAACCACAGATACGCAGTATTTT
TRBJ2-1	TRBD2	few	TRBV20-1	CSARDRPGLAGESSYNEQFF	TGCAGTGCTAGAGATAGACCGGGACTAGCGGGAGAGAGCTCCTACAATGAGCAGTTCTTC
TRBJ2-1	TRBD2	few	TRBV4-2	CASSPGSGGNEQFF	TGTGCCAGCAGCCCTGGCTCGGGGGGGAATGAGCAGTTCTTC
TRBJ2-2	TRBD2	few	TRBV30	CAWSSGPGGGTGELFF	TGTGCCTGGAGTTCAGGGCCGGGAGGAGGGACCGGGGAGCTGTTTTTT
TRBJ2-7	-	few	TRBV20-1	CSARDMSGGVIYEQYF	TGCAGTGCTAGAGATATGTCCGGCGGTGTAATCTACGAGCAGTACTTC
TRBJ2-2	-	-	TRBV7-7	CASSLGEQRAGELFF	TGTGCTAGCAGCTTAGGAGAGCAGCGGGCAGGGGAGCTGTTTTTT
TRBJ2-1	TRBD1	-	TRBV3-1	CASSHGQADPVYNEQFF	TGTGCCAGCAGCCACGGACAGGCGGACCCAGTATACAATGAGCAGTTCTTC
TRBJ2-3	TRBD2	-	TRBV7-9	CASTPGGRAVTDTQYF	TGTGCCAGCACCCCGGGCGGGAGGGCCGTGACAGATACGCAGTATTTT
TRBJ2-2	TRBD2	few	TRBV9	CASSVASGLAGTGELFF	TGTGCCAGCAGCGTAGCCTCAGGACTAGCGGGAACCGGGGAGCTGTTTTTT
TRBJ2-7	TRBD2	few	TRBV29-1	CSVGPRAGAYEQYF	TGCAGCGTCGGACCGAGGGCGGGAGCCTACGAGCAGTACTTC
TRBJ2-1	-	many	TRBV6-5	CASSYSNSREQFF	TGTGCCAGCAGTTACTCTAATAGTCGTGAGCAGTTCTTC
TRBJ1-1	-	many	TRBV6-5	CASSYVSESQAFF	TGTGCCAGCAGTTACGTCTCGGAATCTCAAGCTTTCTTT
TRBJ2-7	-	many	TRBV29-1	CSVGWQGAYEQYF	TGCAGCGTTGGATGGCAGGGTGCCTACGAGCAGTACTTC
TRBJ2-1	-	-	TRBV24-1	CATSDTPTGQFF	TGTGCCACCAGTGATACCCCCACAGGGCAGTTCTTC
TRBJ2-1	-	few	TRBV28	CASSLRLRSYNEQFF	TGTGCCAGCAGTTTACGACTCCGCAGCTACAATGAGCAGTTCTTC
TRBJ2-7	TRBD2	few	TRBV6-1	CASSPLAGEGSYEQYF	TGTGCCAGCAGTCCCCTAGCGGGGGAAGGGTCCTACGAGCAGTACTTC
TRBJ2-6	-	-	TRBV20-1	CSARANSGANVLTF	TGCAGTGCTAGGGCGAACTCTGGGGCCAACGTCCTGACTTTC
TRBJ2-7	TRBD1	few	TRBV7-6	CASSPDRVLYEQYF	TGTGCCAGCAGCCCTGACAGGGTACTCTACGAGCAGTACTTC
TRBJ2-7	TRBD2	-	TRBV12-3/TRBV12-4	CASSFLSGGLGEQYF	TGTGCCAGCAGTTTCCTGTCGGGAGGCCTGGGGGAGCAGTACTTC
TRBJ2-5	TRBD1	-	TRBV5-1	CASSSGQGETQYF	TGCGCCAGCAGCTCGGGACAGGGGGAGACCCAGTACTTC
TRBJ2-2	-	many	TRBV9	CASSVVGDLYTGELFF	TGTGCCAGCAGCGTAGTTGGGGACCTTTACACCGGGGAGCTGTTTTTT